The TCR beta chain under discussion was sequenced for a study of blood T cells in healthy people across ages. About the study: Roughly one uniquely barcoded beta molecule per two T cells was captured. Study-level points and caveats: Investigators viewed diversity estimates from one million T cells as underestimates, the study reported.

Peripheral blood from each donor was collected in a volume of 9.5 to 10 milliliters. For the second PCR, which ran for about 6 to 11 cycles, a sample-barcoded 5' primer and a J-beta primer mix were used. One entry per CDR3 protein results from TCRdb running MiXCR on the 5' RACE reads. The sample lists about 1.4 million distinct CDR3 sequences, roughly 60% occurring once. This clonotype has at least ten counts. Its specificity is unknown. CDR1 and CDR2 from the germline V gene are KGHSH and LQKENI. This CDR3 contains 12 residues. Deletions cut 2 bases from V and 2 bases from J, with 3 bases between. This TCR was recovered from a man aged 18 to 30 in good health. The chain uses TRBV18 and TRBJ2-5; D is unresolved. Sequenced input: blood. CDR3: CASSPGQETQYF. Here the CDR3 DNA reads TGTGCCAGCTCACCAGGGCAAGAGACCCAGTACTTC.